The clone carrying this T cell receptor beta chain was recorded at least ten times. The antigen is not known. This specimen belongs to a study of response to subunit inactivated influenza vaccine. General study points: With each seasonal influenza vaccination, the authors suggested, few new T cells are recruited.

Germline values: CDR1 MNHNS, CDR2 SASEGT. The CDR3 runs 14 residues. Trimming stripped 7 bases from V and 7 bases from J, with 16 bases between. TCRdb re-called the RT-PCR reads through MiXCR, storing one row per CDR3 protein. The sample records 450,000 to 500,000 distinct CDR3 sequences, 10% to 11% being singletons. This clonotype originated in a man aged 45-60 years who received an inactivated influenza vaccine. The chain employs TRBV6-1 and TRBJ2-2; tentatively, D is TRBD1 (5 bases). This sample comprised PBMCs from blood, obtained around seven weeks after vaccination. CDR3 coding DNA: TGTGCCAGCAATACAGACAGAATCATCGGGGAGCTGTTTTTT. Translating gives CASNTDRIIGELFF.